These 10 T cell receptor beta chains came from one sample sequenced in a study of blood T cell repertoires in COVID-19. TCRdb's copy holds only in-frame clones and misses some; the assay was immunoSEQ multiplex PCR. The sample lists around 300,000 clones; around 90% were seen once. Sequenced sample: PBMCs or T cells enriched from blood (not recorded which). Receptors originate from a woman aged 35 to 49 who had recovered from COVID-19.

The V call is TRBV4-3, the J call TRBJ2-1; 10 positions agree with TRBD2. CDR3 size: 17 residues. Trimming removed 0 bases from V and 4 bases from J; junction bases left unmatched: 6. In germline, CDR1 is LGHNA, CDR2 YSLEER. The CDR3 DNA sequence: TGCGCCAGCAGCCAAGAGGTAGCGGGGGGCTTATACAATGAGCAGTTCTTC. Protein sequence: CASSQEVAGGLYNEQFF.

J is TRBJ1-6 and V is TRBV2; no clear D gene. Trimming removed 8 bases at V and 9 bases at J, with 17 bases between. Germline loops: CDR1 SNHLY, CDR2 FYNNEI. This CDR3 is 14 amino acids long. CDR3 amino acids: CASLSGRALSPLHF. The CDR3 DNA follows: TGTGCCAGCCTCAGCGGGCGGGCGCTTTCACCCCTCCACTTT.

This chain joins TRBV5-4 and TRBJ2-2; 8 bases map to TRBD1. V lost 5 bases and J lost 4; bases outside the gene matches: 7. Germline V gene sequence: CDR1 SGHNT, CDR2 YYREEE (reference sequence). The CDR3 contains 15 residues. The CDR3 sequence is CASREQGVPTGELFF. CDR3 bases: TGTGCCAGCAGAGAACAGGGGGTACCCACCGGGGAGCTGTTTTTT.

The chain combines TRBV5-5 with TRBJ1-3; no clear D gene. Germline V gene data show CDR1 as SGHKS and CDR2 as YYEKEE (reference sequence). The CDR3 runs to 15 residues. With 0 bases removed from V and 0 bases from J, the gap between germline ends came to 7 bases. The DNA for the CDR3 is TGTGCCAGCAGCTTGGCGGGGAACTCTGGAAACACCATATATTTT. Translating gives CASSLAGNSGNTIYF.

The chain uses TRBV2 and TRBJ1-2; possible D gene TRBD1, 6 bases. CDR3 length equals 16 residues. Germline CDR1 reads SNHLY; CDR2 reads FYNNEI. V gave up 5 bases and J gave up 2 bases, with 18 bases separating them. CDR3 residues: CASSSRAGQPNYGYTF. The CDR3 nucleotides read TGTGCCAGCAGTAGCCGCGCCGGACAGCCAAACTATGGCTACACCTTC.

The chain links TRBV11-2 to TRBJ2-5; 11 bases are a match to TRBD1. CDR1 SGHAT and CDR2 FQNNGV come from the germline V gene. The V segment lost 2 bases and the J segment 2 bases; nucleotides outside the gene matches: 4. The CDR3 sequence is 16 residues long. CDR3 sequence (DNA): TGTGCCAGCAGCTTAAGGGGGGACAGGGGGCAAGAGACCCAGTACTTC. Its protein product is CASSLRGDRGQETQYF.

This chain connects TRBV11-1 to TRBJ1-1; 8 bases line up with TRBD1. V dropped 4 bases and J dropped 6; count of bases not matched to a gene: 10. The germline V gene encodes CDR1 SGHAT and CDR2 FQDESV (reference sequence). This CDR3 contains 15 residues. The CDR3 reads CASSWGGQGAPEAFF. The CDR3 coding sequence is TGTGCCAGCAGCTGGGGAGGTCAGGGGGCGCCTGAAGCTTTCTTT. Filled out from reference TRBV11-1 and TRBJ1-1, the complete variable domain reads EAEVAQSPRYKITEKSQAVAFWCDPISGHATLYWYRQILGQGPELLVQFQDESVVDDSQLPKDRFSAERLKGVDSTLKIQPAELGDSAMYLCASSWGGQGAPEAFFGQGTRLTVV.

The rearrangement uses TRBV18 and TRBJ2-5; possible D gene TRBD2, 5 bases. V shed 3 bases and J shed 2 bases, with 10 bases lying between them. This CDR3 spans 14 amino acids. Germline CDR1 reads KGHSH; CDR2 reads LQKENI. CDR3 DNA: TGTGCCAGCTCACCCCCCCAGCGGCAAGAGACCCAGTACTTC. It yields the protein CASSPPQRQETQYF.

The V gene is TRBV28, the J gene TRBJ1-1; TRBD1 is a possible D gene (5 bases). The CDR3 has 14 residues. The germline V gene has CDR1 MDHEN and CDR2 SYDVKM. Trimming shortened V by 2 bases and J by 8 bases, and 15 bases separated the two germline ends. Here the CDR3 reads CASSLGRGWSEAFF. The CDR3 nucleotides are TGTGCCAGCAGTTTAGGAAGGGGATGGAGCGAAGCTTTCTTT.

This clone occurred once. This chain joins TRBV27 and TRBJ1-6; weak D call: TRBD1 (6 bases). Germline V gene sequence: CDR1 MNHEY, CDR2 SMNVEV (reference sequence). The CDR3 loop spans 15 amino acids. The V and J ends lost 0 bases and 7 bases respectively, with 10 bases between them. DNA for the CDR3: TGTGCCAGCAGTTTATCACAGGGAAGGAATTCACCCCTCCACTTT. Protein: CASSLSQGRNSPLHF.